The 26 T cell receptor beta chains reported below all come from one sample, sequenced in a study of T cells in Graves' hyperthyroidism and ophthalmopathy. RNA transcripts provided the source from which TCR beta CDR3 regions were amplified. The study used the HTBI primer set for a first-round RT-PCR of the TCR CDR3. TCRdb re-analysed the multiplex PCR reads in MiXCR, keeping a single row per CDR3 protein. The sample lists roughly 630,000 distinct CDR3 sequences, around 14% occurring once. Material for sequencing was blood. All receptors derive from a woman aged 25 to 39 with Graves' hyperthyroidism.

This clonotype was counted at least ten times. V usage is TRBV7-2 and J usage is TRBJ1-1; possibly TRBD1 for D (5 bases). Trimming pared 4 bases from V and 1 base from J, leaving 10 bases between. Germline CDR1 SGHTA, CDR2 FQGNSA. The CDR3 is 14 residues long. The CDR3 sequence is CASSSTVTNTEAFF. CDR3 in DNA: TGTGCCAGCAGCTCGACAGTGACGAACACTGAAGCTTTCTTT.

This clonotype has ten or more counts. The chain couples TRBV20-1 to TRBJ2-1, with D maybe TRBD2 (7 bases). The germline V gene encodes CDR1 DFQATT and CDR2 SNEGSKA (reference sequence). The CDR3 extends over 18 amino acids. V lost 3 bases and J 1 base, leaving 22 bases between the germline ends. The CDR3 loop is CSARGGGQGAGSYNEQFF. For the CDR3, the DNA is TGCAGTGCTAGGGGGGGGGGCCAGGGAGCCGGATCCTACAATGAGCAGTTCTTC.

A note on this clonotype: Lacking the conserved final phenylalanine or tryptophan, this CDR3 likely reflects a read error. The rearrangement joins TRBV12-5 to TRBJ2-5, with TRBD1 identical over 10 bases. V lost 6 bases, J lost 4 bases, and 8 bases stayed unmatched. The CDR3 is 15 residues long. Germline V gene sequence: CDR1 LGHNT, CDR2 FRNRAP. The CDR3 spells CASGTGTGARETQYL. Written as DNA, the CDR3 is TGTGCTAGTGGAACCGGGACAGGGGCTAGAGAGACCCAGTACCTC.

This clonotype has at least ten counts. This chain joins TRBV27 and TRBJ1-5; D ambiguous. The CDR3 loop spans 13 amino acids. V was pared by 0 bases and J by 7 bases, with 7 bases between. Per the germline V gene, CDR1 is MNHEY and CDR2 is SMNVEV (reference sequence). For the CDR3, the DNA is TGTGCCAGCAGTTTATCAGGGTACCAGCCCCAGCATTTT. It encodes CASSLSGYQPQHF.

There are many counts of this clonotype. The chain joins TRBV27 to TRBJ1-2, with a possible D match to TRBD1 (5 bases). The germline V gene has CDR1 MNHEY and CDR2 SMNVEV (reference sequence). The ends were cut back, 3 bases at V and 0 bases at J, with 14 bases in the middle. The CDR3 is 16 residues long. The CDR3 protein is CASSFSDNRANYGYTF. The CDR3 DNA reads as TGTGCCAGCAGTTTTTCGGACAACAGAGCTAACTATGGCTACACCTTC.

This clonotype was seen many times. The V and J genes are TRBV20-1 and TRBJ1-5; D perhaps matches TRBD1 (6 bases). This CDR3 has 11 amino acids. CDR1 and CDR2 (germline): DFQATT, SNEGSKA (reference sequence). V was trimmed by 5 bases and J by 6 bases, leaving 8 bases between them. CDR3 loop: CSAQGSQPQHF. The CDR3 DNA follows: TGCAGTGCTCAGGGGAGTCAGCCCCAGCATTTT.

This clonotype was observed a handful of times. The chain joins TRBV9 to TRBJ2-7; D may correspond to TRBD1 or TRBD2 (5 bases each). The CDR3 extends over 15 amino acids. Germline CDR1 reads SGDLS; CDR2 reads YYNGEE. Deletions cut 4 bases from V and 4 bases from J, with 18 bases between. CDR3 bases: TGTGCCAGCAGCCAATCCGGCGACAGCGGATACGAGCAGTACTTC. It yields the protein CASSQSGDSGYEQYF.

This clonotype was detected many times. The CDR3 region is CAWQASYEQYF. The CDR3, as DNA: TGTGCCTGGCAGGCCTCCTACGAGCAGTACTTC. The gene calls are TRBV30 and TRBJ2-7; D not certain. V was clipped by 5 bases and J by 0 bases, with 5 bases between them. In germline, CDR1 is GTSNPN, CDR2 SVGIG (reference sequence). The CDR3 covers 11 residues.

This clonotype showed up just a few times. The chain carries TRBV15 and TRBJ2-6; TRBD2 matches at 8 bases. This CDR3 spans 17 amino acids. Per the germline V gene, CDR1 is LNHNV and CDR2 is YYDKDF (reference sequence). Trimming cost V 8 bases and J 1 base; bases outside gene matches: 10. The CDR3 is CATQRSGSSSGANVLTF. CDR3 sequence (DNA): TGTGCCACCCAACGAAGCGGGAGTAGTTCTGGGGCCAACGTCCTGACTTTC. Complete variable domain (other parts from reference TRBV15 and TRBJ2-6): DAMVIQNPRYQVTQFGKPVTLSCSQTLNHNVMYWYQQKSSQAPKLLFHYYDKDFNNEADTPDNFQSRRPNTSFCFLDIRSPGLGDTAMYLCATQRSGSSSGANVLTFGAGSRLTVL.

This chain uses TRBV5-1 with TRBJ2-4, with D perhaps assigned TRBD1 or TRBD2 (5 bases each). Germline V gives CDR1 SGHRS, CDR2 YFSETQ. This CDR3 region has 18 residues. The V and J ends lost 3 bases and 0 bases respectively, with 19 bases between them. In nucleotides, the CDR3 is TGCGCCAGCAGCTCGCTACCGGGGCAGGGTTCAGCCAAAAACATTCAGTACTTC. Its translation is CASSSLPGQGSAKNIQYF.

CDR3 coding DNA: TGTGCCAGTAGTATCTCGACTAGCGGGAGCAACGAGCAGTACTTC. Translating gives CASSISTSGSNEQYF. This chain joins TRBV19 and TRBJ2-7; the match to TRBD2 covers 12 bases. The J segment lost 5 bases and the V segment lost 3 bases, leaving 5 bases of the junction unmatched. This CDR3 region has 15 residues. Germline-derived CDR1 and CDR2 are LNHDA and SQIVND (reference sequence).

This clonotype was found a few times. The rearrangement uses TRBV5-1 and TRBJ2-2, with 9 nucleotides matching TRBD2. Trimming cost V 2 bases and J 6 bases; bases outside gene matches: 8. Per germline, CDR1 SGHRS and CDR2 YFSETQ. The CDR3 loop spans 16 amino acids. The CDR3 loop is CASSFSWTSVPGELFF. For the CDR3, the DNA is TGCGCCAGCAGCTTTTCATGGACTAGCGTACCCGGGGAGCTGTTTTTT.

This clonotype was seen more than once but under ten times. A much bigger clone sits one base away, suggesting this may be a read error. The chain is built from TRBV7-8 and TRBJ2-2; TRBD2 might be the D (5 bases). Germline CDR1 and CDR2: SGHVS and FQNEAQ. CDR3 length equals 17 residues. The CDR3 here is CASSPDLGVSNTGELVF. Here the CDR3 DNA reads TGTGCCAGCAGTCCCGATCTCGGGGTGTCGAACACCGGGGAGCTGGTTTTT.

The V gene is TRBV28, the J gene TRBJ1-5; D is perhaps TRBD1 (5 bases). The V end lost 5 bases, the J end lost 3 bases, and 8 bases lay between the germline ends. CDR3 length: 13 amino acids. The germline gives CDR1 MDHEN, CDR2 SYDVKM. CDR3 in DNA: TGTGCCAGCAGTCGACAGACCAATCAGCCCCAGCATTTT. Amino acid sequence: CASSRQTNQPQHF.

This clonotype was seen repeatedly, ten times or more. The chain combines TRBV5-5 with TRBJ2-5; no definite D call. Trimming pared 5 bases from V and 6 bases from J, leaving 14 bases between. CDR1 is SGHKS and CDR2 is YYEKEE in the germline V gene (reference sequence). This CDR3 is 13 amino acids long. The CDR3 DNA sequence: TGTGCCAGCAGTTGGACCCTTATCCAGACCCAGTACTTC. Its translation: CASSWTLIQTQYF.

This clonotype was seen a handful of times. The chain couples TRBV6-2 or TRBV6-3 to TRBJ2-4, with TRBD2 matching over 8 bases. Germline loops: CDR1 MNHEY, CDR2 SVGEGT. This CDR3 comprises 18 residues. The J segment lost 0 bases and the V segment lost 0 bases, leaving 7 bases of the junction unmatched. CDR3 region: CASSYSSPGGVAKNIQYF. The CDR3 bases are TGTGCCAGCAGTTACTCGAGCCCGGGAGGGGTAGCCAAAAACATTCAGTACTTC.

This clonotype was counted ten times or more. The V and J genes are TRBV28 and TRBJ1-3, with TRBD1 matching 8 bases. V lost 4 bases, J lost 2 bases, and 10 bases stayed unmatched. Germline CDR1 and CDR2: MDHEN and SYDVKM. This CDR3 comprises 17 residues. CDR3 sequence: CASSWGGQGGAGNTIYF. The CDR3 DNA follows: TGTGCCAGCAGTTGGGGAGGACAGGGAGGGGCTGGAAACACCATATATTTT.

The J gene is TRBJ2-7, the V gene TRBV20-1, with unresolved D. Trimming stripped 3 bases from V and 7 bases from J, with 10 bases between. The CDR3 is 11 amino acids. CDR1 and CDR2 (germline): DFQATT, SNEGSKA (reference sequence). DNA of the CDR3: TGCAGTGCTAGGGGATCCAAGGAGCAGTACTTC. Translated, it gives CSARGSKEQYF.

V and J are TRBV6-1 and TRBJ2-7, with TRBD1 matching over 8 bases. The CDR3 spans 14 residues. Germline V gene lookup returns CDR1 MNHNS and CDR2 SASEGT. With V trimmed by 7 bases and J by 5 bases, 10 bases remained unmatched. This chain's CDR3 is CASTLDRVSHEQYF. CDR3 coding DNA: TGTGCCAGCACCTTGGACAGGGTATCCCACGAGCAGTACTTC.

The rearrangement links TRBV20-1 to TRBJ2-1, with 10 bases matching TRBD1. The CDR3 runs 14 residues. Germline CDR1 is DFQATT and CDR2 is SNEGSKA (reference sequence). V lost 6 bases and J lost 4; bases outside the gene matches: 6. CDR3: CSARDRGGYNEQFF. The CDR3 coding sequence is TGCAGTGCGAGGGACAGGGGAGGTTACAATGAGCAGTTCTTC.

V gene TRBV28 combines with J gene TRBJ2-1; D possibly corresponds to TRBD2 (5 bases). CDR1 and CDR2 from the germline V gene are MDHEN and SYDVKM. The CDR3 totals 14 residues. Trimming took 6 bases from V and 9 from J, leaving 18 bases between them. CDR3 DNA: TGTGCCAGCAGCCCCCGGGTAGGAGGCGGTGAGCAGTTCTTC. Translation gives CASSPRVGGGEQFF.

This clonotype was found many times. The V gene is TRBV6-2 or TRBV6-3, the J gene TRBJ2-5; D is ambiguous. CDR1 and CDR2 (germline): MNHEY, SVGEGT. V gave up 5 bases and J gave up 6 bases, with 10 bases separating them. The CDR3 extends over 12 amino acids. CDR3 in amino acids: CASSHGQQTQYF. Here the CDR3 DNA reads TGTGCCAGCAGTCACGGGCAGCAGACCCAGTACTTC.

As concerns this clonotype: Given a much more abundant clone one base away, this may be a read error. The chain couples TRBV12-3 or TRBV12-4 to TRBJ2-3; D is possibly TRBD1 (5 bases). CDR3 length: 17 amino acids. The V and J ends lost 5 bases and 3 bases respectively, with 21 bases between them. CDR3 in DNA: TGTGCCAGCAGTCTTATCTTGGGGCAATGGCTTACAGATACGCAGTATTTT. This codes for CASSLILGQWLTDTQYF.

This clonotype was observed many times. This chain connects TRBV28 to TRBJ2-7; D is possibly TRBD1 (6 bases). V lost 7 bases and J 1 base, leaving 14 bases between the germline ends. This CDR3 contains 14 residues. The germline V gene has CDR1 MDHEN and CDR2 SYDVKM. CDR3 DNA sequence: TGTGCCAGCACTTGGACCGGGACATCCTACGAGCAGTACTTC. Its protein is CASTWTGTSYEQYF. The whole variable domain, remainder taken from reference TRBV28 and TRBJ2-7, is DVKVTQSSRYLVKRTGEKVFLECVQDMDHENMFWYRQDPGLGLRLIYFSYDVKMKEKGDIPEGYSVSREKKERFSLILESASTNQTSMYLCASTWTGTSYEQYFGPGTRLTVT.

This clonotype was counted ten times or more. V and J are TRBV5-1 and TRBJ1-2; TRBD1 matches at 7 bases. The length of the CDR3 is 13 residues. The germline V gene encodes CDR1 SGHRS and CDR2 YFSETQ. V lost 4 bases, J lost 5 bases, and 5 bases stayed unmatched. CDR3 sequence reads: CASSKDRQYGYTF. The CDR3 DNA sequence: TGCGCCAGCAGCAAGGACAGGCAGTATGGCTACACCTTC.

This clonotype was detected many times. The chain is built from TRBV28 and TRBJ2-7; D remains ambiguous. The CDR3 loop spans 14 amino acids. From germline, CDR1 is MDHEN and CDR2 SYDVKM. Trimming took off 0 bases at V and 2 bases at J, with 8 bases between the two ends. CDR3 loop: CASSLWRNTYEQYF. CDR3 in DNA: TGTGCCAGCAGTTTATGGAGGAACACCTACGAGCAGTACTTC.